This entry lists 18 T cell receptor beta chains sequenced from one sample in a study of blood T cell repertoires in COVID-19 (dated by TCRdb to 2020 to 2021). Receptors were amplified or captured by the immunoSEQ multiplex PCR assay. TCRdb stores this immuneACCESS table with in-frame sequences only. Part of the clones is absent; in the studies checked, under half of the shortfall reflects unresolved V genes, and no reason is known for the rest. The table for this sample lists 250,000 to 350,000 clones; 85% to 90% of them were counted only once. Of the sample, 11% is held by the ten largest clones. Sequences were obtained from peripheral blood. These receptors were taken from a woman under 40 with COVID-19, enrolled during active disease.

The chain joins TRBV27 to TRBJ1-1; 7 bases line up with TRBD1. V was clipped by 5 bases and J by 2 bases; unmatched bases: 8. The CDR3 loop spans 15 amino acids. CDR1 and CDR2 from the germline V gene are MNHEY and SMNVEV (reference sequence). This CDR3 is CASSPQGVINTEAFF. CDR3 bases: TGTGCCAGCAGTCCCCAGGGGGTCATAAACACTGAAGCTTTCTTT.

V and J are TRBV10-3 and TRBJ2-1; D remains unclear. CDR1 ENHRY and CDR2 SYGVKD come from the germline V gene. V lost 10 bases, J lost 6 bases, and 10 bases lay in between. The CDR3 runs to 11 residues. The CDR3 protein is CASSLGNEQFF. The CDR3 coding sequence is TGTGCCAGCTCCCTCGGCAATGAGCAGTTCTTC.

Notes on this clone: One junction end does not reproduce the germline sequence, and a read error may be involved. The CDR3 bases are TGTGCCAGTAGTATTGGGACCGGGACAGAGCTGTTCTTC. As protein: CASSIGTGTELFF. This chain uses TRBV19 with TRBJ2-1; the match to TRBD1 covers 7 bases. The CDR3 runs to 13 residues. Germline CDR1 reads LNHDA; CDR2 reads SQIVND (reference sequence). Full variable domain (remainder filled in from reference TRBV19 and TRBJ2-1): DGGITQSPKYLFRKEGQNVTLSCEQNLNHDAMYWYRQDPGQGLRLIYYSQIVNDFQKGDIAEGYSVSREKKESFPLTVTSAQKNPTAFYLCASSIGTGTELFFGPGTRLTVL.

The V gene is TRBV6-5, the J gene TRBJ1-2; 10 nucleotides line up with TRBD1. The germline gives CDR1 MNHEY, CDR2 SVGAGI. V lost 0 bases, J lost 8 bases, and 6 bases stayed unmatched. The CDR3 loop spans 15 amino acids. Here the CDR3 DNA reads TGTGCCAGCAGTTACTCACCGGGACAGGGGTACGGCTACACCTTC. This sequence encodes CASSYSPGQGYGYTF.

CDR3 sequence: CASSAGQGGEKLFF. The DNA for the CDR3 is TGTGCCAGCAGTGCGGGACAGGGAGGGGAAAAACTGTTTTTT. The chain uses TRBV2 and TRBJ1-4, with 9 bases fitting TRBD1. V shed 4 bases, J shed 8 bases, and the junction held 5 bases outside the gene matches. The germline gives CDR1 SNHLY, CDR2 FYNNEI. This CDR3 has 14 amino acids.

The V and J genes are TRBV5-1 and TRBJ2-1, with 10 bases fitting TRBD2. The CDR3 loop spans 15 amino acids. Trimming cost V 0 bases and J 7 bases; bases outside gene matches: 4. Germline-derived CDR1 and CDR2 are SGHRS and YFSETQ. CDR3 loop: CASSLVGSGRNEQFF. DNA of the CDR3: TGCGCCAGCAGCTTGGTGGGTAGCGGGAGGAATGAGCAGTTCTTC.

The chain recombines TRBV6-6 with TRBJ2-7; 9 bases align to TRBD1. Germline CDR1 MNHNY, CDR2 SVGAGI (reference sequence). J gave up 5 bases and V 2 bases, and 4 bases lay outside the gene matches. The CDR3 runs 14 residues. The chain's CDR3 is CASSYRDRDNEQYF. The CDR3 DNA follows: TGTGCCAGCAGTTACCGGGACAGGGATAACGAGCAGTACTTC.

The chain combines TRBV20-1 with TRBJ2-7, with 11 bases fitting TRBD2. The CDR3 has 15 residues. Germline CDR1 DFQATT, CDR2 SNEGSKA (reference sequence). V shed 3 bases and J 7 bases; nucleotides not matched to a gene: 11. CDR3 nucleotides: TGCAGTGCTAGTTCCCGACTAGCGGGATCGAGGGAGCAGTACTTC. This sequence encodes CSASSRLAGSREQYF.

This clone was picked up a small number of times. The V gene is TRBV9, the J gene TRBJ2-3; 9 bases fit TRBD2. The junction had 11 bases not matched to a gene; V was cut back by 0 bases and J by 3 bases. Germline CDR1 reads SGDLS; CDR2 reads YYNGEE. The CDR3 is made up of 18 amino acids. CDR3 coding DNA: TGTGCCAGCAGCGTAGGGCTAGCGGGAACCACGGGGACAGATACGCAGTATTTT. Its translation: CASSVGLAGTTGTDTQYF.

The V call is TRBV3-1 (or the pseudogene TRBV3-2), the J call TRBJ1-5; 7 bases are a match to TRBD1. The germline CDR1 and CDR2 sequences are LGHDT and YNNKEL (reference sequence). The CDR3 is 14 residues long. J was trimmed by 5 bases and V by 5 bases; bases with no gene match: 6. As DNA, the CDR3 is TGTGCCAGCAGCTTCGGACAGGTGTATCAGCCCCAGCATTTT. This encodes CASSFGQVYQPQHF.

The chain carries TRBV9 and TRBJ2-1; TRBD2 agrees at 11 bases. In germline, CDR1 is SGDLS, CDR2 YYNGEE. CDR3 size: 15 residues. The V gene end was trimmed by 2 bases and the J gene end by 10 bases; junction bases not matched to a gene: 8. The CDR3 reads CASSVIAGGAGEQFF. In DNA, the CDR3 is TGTGCCAGCAGCGTTATAGCGGGAGGGGCTGGGGAGCAGTTCTTC.

This chain links TRBV7-3 with TRBJ2-7; 8 bases match TRBD2. CDR3 length equals 15 residues. Germline V lookup: CDR1 SGHTA, CDR2 FQGTGA. V was clipped by 1 base and J by 2 bases; unmatched bases: 4. CDR3 region: CASSLRAAGAYEQYF. The CDR3 nucleotides read TGTGCCAGCAGCTTAAGAGCAGCGGGAGCCTACGAGCAGTACTTC.

The V and J genes are TRBV6-5 and TRBJ1-2; the D gene is possibly TRBD1 (5 bases). This CDR3 region has 12 residues. Germline values: CDR1 MNHEY, CDR2 SVGAGI. V lost 9 bases and J 7 bases, leaving 15 bases between the germline ends. The CDR3 nucleotides read TGTGCCAGTGCTCGGGGGGACGTTGGCTACACCTTC. This encodes CASARGDVGYTF.

The CDR3 protein is CASSYSGENNEQFF. CDR3 DNA: TGTGCCAGCAGTTACTCAGGGGAAAACAATGAGCAGTTCTTC. The rearrangement uses TRBV6-6 and TRBJ2-1, with D tentatively TRBD1 (5 bases). Germline V gene data show CDR1 as MNHNY and CDR2 as SVGAGI (reference sequence). V was clipped by 0 bases and J by 5 bases, with 8 bases between them. This CDR3 region has 14 residues.

The chain joins TRBV7-9 to TRBJ2-3, with 8 bases aligning to TRBD2. CDR1 is SEHNR and CDR2 is FQNEAQ in the germline V gene (reference sequence). V was pared by 9 bases and J by 1 base, with 3 bases of the junction left unmatched. This CDR3 contains 13 residues. The CDR3 is CASTTSGTDTQYF. CDR3 DNA sequence: TGTGCCAGTACGACTAGCGGCACAGATACGCAGTATTTT.

V and J are TRBV9 and TRBJ2-3, with 7 nucleotides matching TRBD1. V was clipped by 2 bases and J by 1 base; unmatched bases: 13. This CDR3 has 18 residues. The germline CDR1 and CDR2 sequences are SGDLS and YYNGEE. The CDR3 protein is CASSVYPTGADGTDTQYF. DNA of the CDR3: TGTGCCAGCAGCGTCTACCCAACAGGGGCGGACGGCACAGATACGCAGTATTTT.

A single count supports this clone. V gene TRBV6-6 combines with J gene TRBJ2-1, with a weak D call TRBD1 (5 bases). CDR1 MNHNY and CDR2 SVGAGI come from the germline V gene (reference sequence). Trimming took 6 bases from V and 5 from J, leaving 11 bases between them. The CDR3 contains 13 residues. DNA of the CDR3: TGTGCCAGCAGGGGGCCTTCAAACAATGAGCAGTTCTTC. This sequence encodes CASRGPSNNEQFF.

J is TRBJ2-1 and V is TRBV3-1 (or the pseudogene TRBV3-2); no clear D. Trimming cost V 0 bases and J 8 bases, with 8 bases left between them. CDR3 length equals 13 residues. The germline V gene has CDR1 LGHDT and CDR2 YNNKEL (reference sequence). CDR3 loop: CASSQDLDYEQFF. The CDR3 DNA reads TGTGCCAGCAGCCAAGATCTAGACTATGAGCAGTTCTTC.